Each of the 2 T cell receptor beta chains below was sequenced from the same sample in a study of blood T cell repertoires in COVID-19. Assay: immunoSEQ multiplex PCR; the TCRdb copy retains only in-frame clones and omits some. The sample includes around 79,000 clones, roughly 90% of them seen just once. The sequenced sample consisted of peripheral blood. The receptors originated from a human donor in a cohort sampled during active COVID-19.

V gene TRBV5-6 combines with J gene TRBJ1-2, with 8 bases fitting TRBD1. Looked up from germline, CDR1 is SGHDT and CDR2 is YYEEEE. V lost 0 bases, J lost 3 bases, and 10 bases stayed unmatched. This CDR3 contains 17 residues. The CDR3 is CASSLGTGSRNYYGYTF. The CDR3 DNA follows: TGTGCCAGCAGCTTGGGGACAGGGTCTCGGAATTACTATGGCTACACCTTC.

The chain joins TRBV4-2 to TRBJ2-1; 14 nucleotides match TRBD2. V was clipped by 8 bases and J by 4 bases; unmatched bases: 7. Germline loops: CDR1 LGHNA, CDR2 YNFKEQ. The CDR3 consists of 16 residues. Here the CDR3 DNA reads TGTGCCAGCGGAGTGGGACTAGCGGGGGATTACAATGAGCAGTTCTTC. Amino acid sequence: CASGVGLAGDYNEQFF.